This record concerns one TCR beta chain sequence. What it binds is unknown. The data belong to a study of cytomegalovirus exposure and HLA in healthy donors. Whole-study results and caveats: DRB1 had the most TCR associations and HLA-C the fewest, a later analysis found, with rates varying by HLA locus. Cytomegalovirus-associated TCR beta chains were listed, numbering 150 to 200. Researchers reported in a later analysis that a missense DCLRE1C variant was tied to TCR beta V- and J-gene trimming.

It was with 60 Vbeta and 13 Jbeta primers that the PCR ran. TCRdb keeps only in-frame clones here, not all; method: immunoSEQ multiplex PCR. The repertoire holds 110,000 to 150,000 clones, with nearly 10% as singletons. The sample consisted of PBMCs. The sequence came from a man aged 50 or older in good health and CMV-seronegative.

CDR3: CASSWIGTGGETQYF. The DNA for the CDR3 is TGTGCCAGCAGTTGGATCGGGACAGGGGGTGAGACCCAGTACTTC. The chain links TRBV28 to TRBJ2-5, with TRBD1 identical over 11 bases. The CDR3 sequence is 15 residues long. The trim removed 4 bases at V and 5 bases at J, leaving 6 bases unmatched. The V gene's germline CDR1 is MDHEN and CDR2 SYDVKM.